This TCR beta chain was captured in a study of blood T cell repertoires in COVID-19. Study-wide context: Acute and convalescent COVID-19 samples came from the United States, Italy and Spain. Nucleic acid was either cDNA or gDNA, and it came from T cells, B-cell-depleted T cells, or PBMCs.

The CDR3 is 15 residues long. The Seattle site enrolled patients during active infection and followed them longitudinally. The sample holds a few counts of this clone. In the original analysis: For nucleated cells, counts were estimated from reference gene primer amplification. The protocol was immunoSEQ multiplex PCR, while the TCRdb copy is restricted to in-frame clones and leaves out a portion. D and trimming were read from the DNA, whereas the V and J calls and clone size are those reported in that table. The repertoire holds roughly 400,000 clones, with around 87% as singletons. This TCR derives from a woman in her sixties with COVID-19, enrolled during active disease. The sample consisted of peripheral blood. This chain links TRBV21-1 with TRBJ1-6; the DNA was not compared with TRBD1, the D call given in the table. TRBV21-1 is labeled a pseudogene. This CDR3 reads CASSPWDRRNSPLHF. In DNA form, the CDR3 reads TGTGCCAGCAGCCCCTGGGACAGGCGTAATTCACCCCTCCACTTT.